These 9 T cell receptor beta chains were all obtained from the same sample, sequenced in a study of vaccination and CD4 T cells after COVID-19. CD4+ T cells that had been cultured provided DNA sequenced with the Oncomine TCR Beta short-read assay. A single record per CDR3 protein comes from TCRdb applying MiXCR to the PCR reads. Of 7,000 or so distinct CDR3 sequences listed, about 36% are singletons. Treatment specified: roughly 10-day PBMC culture with coronavirus spike peptide pools or control peptides (ViraFEST assay). One should note that the unexposed donor's CD4+ T cells were collected before the COVID-19 pandemic (2011-2018). Their cognate antigens are unknown. Sequenced: CD4+ T cells from blood, cultured in vitro. Receptor source: a human donor in good health.

This clonotype was counted a few times. The rearrangement uses TRBV11-1 and TRBJ2-1; tentative D call: TRBD2 (6 bases). The germline V and J ends were trimmed by 2 bases and 4 bases, with 15 bases remaining between them. CDR3 length: 16 amino acids. Germline values: CDR1 SGHAT, CDR2 FQDESV (reference sequence). The CDR3 spells CASSLLTVGGYNEQFF. The CDR3 DNA reads as TGTGCCAGCAGCTTATTGACAGTGGGGGGATACAATGAGCAGTTCTTC.

The CDR3 bases are TGTGCCAGCACTAAACCCCAGGGGGCCACCTACAATGAGCAGTTCTTC. Protein sequence: CASTKPQGATYNEQFF. The V call is TRBV6-1, the J call TRBJ2-1; 8 nucleotides agree with TRBD1. Per germline, CDR1 MNHNS and CDR2 SASEGT. There are 16 residues in the CDR3. J gave up 2 bases and V 7 bases, and 10 bases lay outside the gene matches.

The chain employs TRBV18 and TRBJ2-3; TRBD1 aligns across 9 bases. Germline CDR1 reads KGHSH; CDR2 reads LQKENI. The CDR3 is 16 amino acids. The V gene end was trimmed by 0 bases and the J gene end by 3 bases; junction bases not matched to a gene: 4. For the CDR3, the DNA is TGTGCCAGCTCACCACCGGGACAGGGCGGGACAGATACGCAGTATTTT. Protein product: CASSPPGQGGTDTQYF.

This clonotype has only a few counts. The chain links TRBV18 to TRBJ1-1; D not resolved. V was shortened by 3 bases and J by 0 bases, with 5 bases between the two germline ends. The CDR3 length is 13 residues. Germline CDR1 and CDR2: KGHSH and LQKENI. CDR3 DNA: TGTGCCAGCTCACCGGCCCTGAACACTGAAGCTTTCTTT. It codes for CASSPALNTEAFF. Full variable domain (missing parts from reference TRBV18 and TRBJ1-1): NAGVMQNPRHLVRRRGQEARLRCSPMKGHSHVYWYRQLPEEGLKFMVYLQKENIIDESGMPKERFSAEFPKEGPSILRIQQVVRGDSAAYFCASSPALNTEAFFGQGTRLTVV.

There are a few counts of this clonotype. The chain carries TRBV7-3 and TRBJ1-1; TRBD1 matches at 7 bases. Germline values: CDR1 SGHTA, CDR2 FQGTGA. V trimming: 4 bases; J trimming: 8 bases; junction bases outside the gene matches: 7. The CDR3 is made up of 13 amino acids. In DNA, the CDR3 is TGTGCCAGCAGCTCTCAACAGGGGCAGGAAGCTTTCTTT. Amino acids: CASSSQQGQEAFF. The variable domain in full, completed from reference TRBV7-3 and TRBJ1-1, reads GAGVSQTPSNKVTEKGKYVELRCDPISGHTALYWYRQSLGQGPEFLIYFQGTGAADDSGLPNDRFFAVRPEGSVSTLKIQRTERGDSAVYLCASSSQQGQEAFFGQGTRLTVV.

The chain combines TRBV2 with TRBJ1-6, with 7 positions matching TRBD1. This CDR3 region has 14 residues. Germline V lookup: CDR1 SNHLY, CDR2 FYNNEI. Trimming took 1 base from V and 8 from J; bases not matched to a gene: 2. The CDR3 here is CASSEGQGDSPLHF. Here the CDR3 DNA reads TGTGCCAGCAGTGAAGGACAGGGCGATTCACCCCTCCACTTT.

The chain is built from TRBV9 and TRBJ1-2, with D unclear. V gave up 0 bases and J gave up 8 bases, with 8 bases separating them. Germline values: CDR1 SGDLS, CDR2 YYNGEE. The CDR3 is 12 residues long. The DNA for the CDR3 is TGTGCCAGCAGCGTAGACACGGGGGGCTACACCTTC. Its translation: CASSVDTGGYTF.

The genes are TRBV14 and TRBJ2-7; TRBD1 matches at 7 bases. Trimming took 4 bases from V and 1 from J; bases not matched to a gene: 7. CDR3 length equals 15 residues. Germline CDR1 reads SGHDN; CDR2 reads FVKESK. The CDR3 DNA reads TGTGCCAGCAGCCGCCTCTTGGGACAGTCCTACGAGCAGTACTTC. Its translation is CASSRLLGQSYEQYF.

The chain is built from TRBV6-1 and TRBJ1-1; D is unclear. The CDR3 is made up of 11 amino acids. The germline V gene encodes CDR1 MNHNS and CDR2 SASEGT. Trimming cost V 8 bases and J 7 bases, with 11 bases left between them. The CDR3 reads CASLGFGEAFF. CDR3 sequence (DNA): TGTGCCAGCTTAGGGTTCGGTGAAGCTTTCTTT.